The next 9 T cell receptor beta chains were all read from a single sample in a study of tumor-infiltrating lymphocytes in oesophageal squamous cell carcinoma (TCRdb year 2016). The library was obtained by PCR. Sequencing relied on an Illumina HiSeq 2000. TCRdb itself trimmed the public reads at Q25 with fastp, ran MiXCR and retained productive beta chains. Rows with a matching CDR3 protein are joined into one entry that keeps the most common DNA and genes. The sample table shows 10,000 to 14,000 distinct CDR3 sequences, and around 58% are seen once. Jointly, the top ten make up about a third of the sample. Input material: esophageal tumor tissue. The receptors come from a male donor with esophageal squamous cell carcinoma.

The genes are TRBV7-2 and TRBJ2-7, with D possibly TRBD2 on 5 matching bases. The CDR3 covers 14 residues. V was trimmed by 3 bases and J by 2 bases, leaving 11 bases between them. Germline CDR1 is SGHTA and CDR2 is FQGNSA. The CDR3 bases are TGTGCCAGCAGCTTGAGGGCAGTGACCTACGAGCAGTACTTC. Translating it yields CASSLRAVTYEQYF.

The chain has TRBV7-2 and TRBJ2-1, with D uncertain. The J call may be wrong; the DNA end is better matched by TRBJ2-7. This CDR3 has 15 residues. Germline CDR1 is SGHTA and CDR2 is FQGNSA. The CDR3 DNA sequence: TGTGCCAGCAGCCAATCACCGGACCGCCTCTACGAGCAGTACTTC. Translated: CASSQSPDRLYEQYF.

The chain joins TRBV7-3 to TRBJ2-1; D is perhaps TRBD1 (6 bases). The CDR3 runs to 14 residues. Germline assignment: CDR1 SGHTA and CDR2 FQGTGA. The ends were cut back, 3 bases at V and 1 base at J, with 7 bases in the middle. The CDR3 reads CASSFGTSYNEQFF. CDR3 DNA: TGTGCCAGCAGCTTTGGGACATCCTACAATGAGCAGTTCTTC. Supplemented by reference TRBV7-3 and TRBJ2-1, the full variable domain reads GAGVSQTPSNKVTEKGKYVELRCDPISGHTALYWYRQSLGQGPEFLIYFQGTGAADDSGLPNDRFFAVRPEGSVSTLKIQRTERGDSAVYLCASSFGTSYNEQFFGPGTRLTVL.

This clonotype was observed at least ten times. The rearrangement uses TRBV6-6 and TRBJ1-3, with 7 bases that match TRBD1. In germline, CDR1 is MNHNY, CDR2 SVGAGI (reference sequence). The CDR3 covers 17 residues. Trimming cost V 2 bases and J 1 base; bases outside gene matches: 8. DNA of the CDR3: TGTGCCAGCAGTTACACTTCTCCAGGGGGTTCTGGAAACACCATATATTTT. This gives the protein CASSYTSPGGSGNTIYF.

This chain joins TRBV7-6 and TRBJ2-3; 9 bases match TRBD1. The end of the DNA is better explained by TRBJ2-7, so the J call may be wrong. CDR1 and CDR2 (germline): SGHVS, FNYEAQ. The CDR3 is made up of 15 amino acids. Here the CDR3 DNA reads TGTGCCAGCAGCTTAGACAGGGGGCAAGGCTACGAGCAGTACTTC. Amino acid sequence: CASSLDRGQGYEQYF.

This clonotype was seen many times. The chain has TRBV6-1 and TRBJ2-5; D might be TRBD1 or TRBD2, each matching 6 bases. The end of the DNA aligns better with TRBJ2-7, so the J call may be wrong. The CDR3 runs to 17 residues. The germline V gene encodes CDR1 MNHNS and CDR2 SASEGT. CDR3 DNA sequence: TGTGCCAGCAGTTCCCCTTCTGAGGGGGGAAAGGCCTACGAGCAGTACTTC. Translation gives CASSSPSEGGKAYEQYF.

This clonotype was picked up a small number of times. V is TRBV6-1 and J is TRBJ2-1, with TRBD1 matching 7 bases. The J call is uncertain, as TRBJ2-5 better fits the DNA end. The germline CDR1 and CDR2 sequences are MNHNS and SASEGT. This CDR3 comprises 15 residues. DNA of the CDR3: TGTGCCAGCAAAAGGGACAGCCAAGCCGTGGAGACCCAGTACTTC. This encodes CASKRDSQAVETQYF.

A word on this clonotype: The junction does not match germline at one end; this may be a read error. V gene TRBV5-8 combines with J gene TRBJ2-1; D is perhaps TRBD1 (6 bases). Near its end, the DNA agrees better with TRBJ2-5, so the J call may be wrong. Germline CDR1 reads SGHTS; CDR2 reads YDEGEE. CDR3 length equals 15 residues. The CDR3 here is CASSFGQQGLETQYF. CDR3 DNA sequence: TGCGCCAGCAGCTTTGGCCAACAGGGTTTGGAGACCCAGTACTTC.

Many counts were recorded for this clonotype. This chain connects TRBV13 to TRBJ2-1; a weak D match, TRBD1 (5 bases). Gene TRBJ2-7 matches the end of the DNA better, so the J call may be wrong. CDR1 is PRHDT, CDR2 FYEKMQ, per germline (reference sequence). The CDR3 length is 13 residues. Here the CDR3 DNA reads TGTGCCAGCAGCTTAGGCAGGGCCTACGAGCAGTACTTC. Translation: CASSLGRAYEQYF.